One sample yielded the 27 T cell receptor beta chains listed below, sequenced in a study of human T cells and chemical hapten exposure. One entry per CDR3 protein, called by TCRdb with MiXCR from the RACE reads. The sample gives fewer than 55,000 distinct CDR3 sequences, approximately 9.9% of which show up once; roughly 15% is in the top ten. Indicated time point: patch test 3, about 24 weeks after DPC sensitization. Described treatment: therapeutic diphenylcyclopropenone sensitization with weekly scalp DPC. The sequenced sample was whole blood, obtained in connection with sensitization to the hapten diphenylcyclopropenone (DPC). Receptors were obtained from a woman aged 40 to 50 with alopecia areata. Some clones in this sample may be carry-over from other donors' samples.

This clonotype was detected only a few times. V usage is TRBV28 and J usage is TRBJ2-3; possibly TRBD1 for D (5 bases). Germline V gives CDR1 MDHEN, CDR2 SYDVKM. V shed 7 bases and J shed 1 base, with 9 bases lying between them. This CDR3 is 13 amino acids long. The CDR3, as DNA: TGTGCCAGCAACGAACAGGGCACAGATACGCAGTATTTT. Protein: CASNEQGTDTQYF.

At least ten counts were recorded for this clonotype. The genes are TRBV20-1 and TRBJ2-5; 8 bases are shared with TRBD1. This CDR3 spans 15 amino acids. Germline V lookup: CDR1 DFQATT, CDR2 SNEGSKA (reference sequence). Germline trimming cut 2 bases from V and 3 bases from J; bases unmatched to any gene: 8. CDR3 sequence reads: CSARTLGTGKETQYF. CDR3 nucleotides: TGCAGTGCTAGAACCTTAGGGACAGGAAAAGAGACCCAGTACTTC.

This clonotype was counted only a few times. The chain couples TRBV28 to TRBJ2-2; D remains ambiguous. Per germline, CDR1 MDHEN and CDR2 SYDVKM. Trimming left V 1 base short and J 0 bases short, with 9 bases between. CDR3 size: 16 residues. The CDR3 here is CASSLSSLSNTGELFF. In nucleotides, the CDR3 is TGTGCCAGCAGTTTATCCAGTCTTTCGAACACCGGGGAGCTGTTTTTT.

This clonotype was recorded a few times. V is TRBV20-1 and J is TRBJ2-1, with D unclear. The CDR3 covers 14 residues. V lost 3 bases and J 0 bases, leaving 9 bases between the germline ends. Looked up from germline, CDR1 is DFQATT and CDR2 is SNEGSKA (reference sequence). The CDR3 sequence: CSASDGSSYNEQFF. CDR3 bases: TGCAGTGCTAGCGATGGCAGCTCCTACAATGAGCAGTTCTTC.

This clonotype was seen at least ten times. CDR3 region: CSVESQVNTEAFF. CDR3 DNA: TGCAGCGTTGAATCTCAGGTGAACACTGAAGCTTTCTTT. The V gene is TRBV29-1, the J gene TRBJ1-1; D is ambiguous. CDR1 and CDR2 from the germline V gene are SQVTM and ANQGSEA. The CDR3 spans 13 residues. Trimming took off 2 bases at V and 0 bases at J, with 7 bases between the two ends.

The CDR3 is CASSVAGQVEETQYF. The DNA for the CDR3 is TGTGCCAGCAGCGTAGCGGGACAAGTTGAAGAGACCCAGTACTTC. This sequence joins TRBV9 and TRBJ2-5, with D possibly being TRBD1 (6 bases). This CDR3 spans 15 amino acids. Germline V gene lookup returns CDR1 SGDLS and CDR2 YYNGEE. V shed 0 bases and J shed 3 bases, with 12 bases lying between them.

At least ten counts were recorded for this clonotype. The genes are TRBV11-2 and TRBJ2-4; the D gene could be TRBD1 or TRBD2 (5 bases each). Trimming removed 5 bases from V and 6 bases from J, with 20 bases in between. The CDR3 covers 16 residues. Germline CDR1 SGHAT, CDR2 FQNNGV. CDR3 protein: CASSPALTELGNIQYF. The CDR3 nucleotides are TGTGCCAGCAGCCCCGCCCTGACAGAACTAGGAAACATTCAGTACTTC.

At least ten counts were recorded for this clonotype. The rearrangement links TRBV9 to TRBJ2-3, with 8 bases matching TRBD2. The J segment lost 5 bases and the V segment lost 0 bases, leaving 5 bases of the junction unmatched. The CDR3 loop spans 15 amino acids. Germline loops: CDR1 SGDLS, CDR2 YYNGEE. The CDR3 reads CASSVAGGPGDTQYF. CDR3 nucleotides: TGTGCCAGCAGCGTAGCGGGGGGGCCAGGAGATACGCAGTATTTT.

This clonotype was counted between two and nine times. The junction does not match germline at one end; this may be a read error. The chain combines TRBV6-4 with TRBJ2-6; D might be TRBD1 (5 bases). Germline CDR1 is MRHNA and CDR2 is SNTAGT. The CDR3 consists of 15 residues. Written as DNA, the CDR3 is TGTGCCAGCAGTGATGGCGGCGCTGGGGCCAACGTCATGACTTTC. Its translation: CASSDGGAGANVMTF.

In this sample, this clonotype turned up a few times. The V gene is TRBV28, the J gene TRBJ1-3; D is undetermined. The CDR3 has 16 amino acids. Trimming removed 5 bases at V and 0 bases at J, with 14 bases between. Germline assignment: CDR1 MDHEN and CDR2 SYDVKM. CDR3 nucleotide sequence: TGTGCCAGCAGTCCAAACATGGCCAGCTCTGGAAACACCATATATTTT. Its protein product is CASSPNMASSGNTIYF.

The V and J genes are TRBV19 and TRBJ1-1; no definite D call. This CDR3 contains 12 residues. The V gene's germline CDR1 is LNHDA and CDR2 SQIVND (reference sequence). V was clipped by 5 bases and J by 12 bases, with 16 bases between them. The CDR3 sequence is CASSPRKEETFF. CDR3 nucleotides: TGTGCCAGTAGTCCACGCAAAGAGGAGACTTTCTTT.

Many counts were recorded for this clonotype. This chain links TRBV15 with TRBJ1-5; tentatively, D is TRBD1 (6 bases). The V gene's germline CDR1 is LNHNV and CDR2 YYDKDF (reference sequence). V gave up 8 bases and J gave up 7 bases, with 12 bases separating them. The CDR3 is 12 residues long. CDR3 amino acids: CATGQFSQPQHF. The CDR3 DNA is TGTGCCACCGGACAGTTCAGCCAGCCCCAGCATTTT.

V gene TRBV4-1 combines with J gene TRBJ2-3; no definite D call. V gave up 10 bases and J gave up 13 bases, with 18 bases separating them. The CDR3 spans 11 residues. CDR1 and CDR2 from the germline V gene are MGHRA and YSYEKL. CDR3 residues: CANPPTIREYF. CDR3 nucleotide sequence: TGCGCCAATCCCCCCACTATACGGGAGTATTTT.

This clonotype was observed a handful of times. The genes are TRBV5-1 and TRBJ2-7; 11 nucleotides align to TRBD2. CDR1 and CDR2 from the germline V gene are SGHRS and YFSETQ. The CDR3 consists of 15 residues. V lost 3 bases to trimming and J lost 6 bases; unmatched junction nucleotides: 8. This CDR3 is CASSSVAGGHSEQYF. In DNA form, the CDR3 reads TGCGCCAGCAGCTCAGTAGCGGGGGGGCACAGCGAGCAGTACTTC.

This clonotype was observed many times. CDR3 in amino acids: CASTYGGRLYNEQFF. The CDR3 coding sequence is TGTGCCAGCACCTACGGGGGGCGGCTTTACAATGAGCAGTTCTTC. V gene TRBV5-6 combines with J gene TRBJ2-1; D might be TRBD2 (7 bases). Germline lookup yields CDR1 SGHDT and CDR2 YYEEEE. The CDR3 runs to 15 residues. Between the trimmed V and J ends, which lost 6 bases and 4 bases, there was a span of 17 bases.

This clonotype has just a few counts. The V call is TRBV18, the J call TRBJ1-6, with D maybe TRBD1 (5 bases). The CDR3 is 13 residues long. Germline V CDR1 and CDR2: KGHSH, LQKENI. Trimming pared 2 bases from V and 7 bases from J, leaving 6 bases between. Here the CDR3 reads CASSPGTNSPLHF. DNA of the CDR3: TGTGCCAGCTCACCAGGGACCAATTCACCCCTCCACTTT.

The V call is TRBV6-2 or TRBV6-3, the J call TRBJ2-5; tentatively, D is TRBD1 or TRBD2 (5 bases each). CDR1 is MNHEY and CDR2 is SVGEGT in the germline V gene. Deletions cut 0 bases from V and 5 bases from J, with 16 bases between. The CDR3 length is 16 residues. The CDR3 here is CASSYSGPGPGETQYF. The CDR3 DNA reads TGTGCCAGCAGTTACTCGGGACCAGGGCCGGGGGAGACCCAGTACTTC.

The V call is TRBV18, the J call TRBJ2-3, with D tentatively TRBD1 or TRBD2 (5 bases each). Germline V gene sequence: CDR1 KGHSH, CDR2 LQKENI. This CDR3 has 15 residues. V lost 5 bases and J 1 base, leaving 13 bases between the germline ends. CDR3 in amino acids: CASSRDPLGTDTQYF. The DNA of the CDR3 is TGTGCCAGCTCAAGGGACCCCTTAGGCACAGATACGCAGTATTTT.

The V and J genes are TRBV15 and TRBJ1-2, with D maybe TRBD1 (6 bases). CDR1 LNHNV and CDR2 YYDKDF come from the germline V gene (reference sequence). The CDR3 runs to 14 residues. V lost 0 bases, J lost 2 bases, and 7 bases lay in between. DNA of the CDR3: TGTGCCACCAGCAGAGATCAGGGGAACTATGGCTACACCTTC. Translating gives CATSRDQGNYGYTF. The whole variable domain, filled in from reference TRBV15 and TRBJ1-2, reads DAMVIQNPRYQVTQFGKPVTLSCSQTLNHNVMYWYQQKSSQAPKLLFHYYDKDFNNEADTPDNFQSRRPNTSFCFLDIRSPGLGDTAMYLCATSRDQGNYGYTFGSGTRLTVV.

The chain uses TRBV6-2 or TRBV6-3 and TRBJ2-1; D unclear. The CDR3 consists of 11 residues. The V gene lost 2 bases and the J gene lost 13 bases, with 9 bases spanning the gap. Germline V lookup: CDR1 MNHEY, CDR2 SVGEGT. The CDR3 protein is CASSYPEVQFF. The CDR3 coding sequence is TGTGCCAGCAGTTACCCAGAAGTACAGTTCTTC.

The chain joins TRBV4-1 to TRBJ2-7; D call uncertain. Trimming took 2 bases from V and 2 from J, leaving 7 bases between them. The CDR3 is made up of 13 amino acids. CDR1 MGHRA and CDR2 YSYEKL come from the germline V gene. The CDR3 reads CASSQLLTYEQYF. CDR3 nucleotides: TGCGCCAGCAGCCAACTTCTAACCTACGAGCAGTACTTC.

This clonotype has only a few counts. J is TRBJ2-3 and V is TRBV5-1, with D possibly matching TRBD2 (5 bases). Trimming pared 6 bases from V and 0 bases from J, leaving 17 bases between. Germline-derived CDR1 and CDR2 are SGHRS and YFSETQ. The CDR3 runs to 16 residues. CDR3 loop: CASTPLGSGSTDTQYF. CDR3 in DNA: TGCGCCAGCACCCCTCTGGGGAGCGGAAGCACAGATACGCAGTATTTT. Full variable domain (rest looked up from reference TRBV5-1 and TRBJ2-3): KAGVTQTPRYLIKTRGQQVTLSCSPISGHRSVSWYQQTPGQGLQFLFEYFSETQRNKGNFPGRFSGRQFSNSRSEMNVSTLELGDSALYLCASTPLGSGSTDTQYFGPGTRLTVL.

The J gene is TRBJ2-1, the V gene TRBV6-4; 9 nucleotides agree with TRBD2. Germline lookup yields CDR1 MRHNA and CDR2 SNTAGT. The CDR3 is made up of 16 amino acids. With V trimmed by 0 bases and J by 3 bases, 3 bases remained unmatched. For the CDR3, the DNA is TGTGCCAGCAGTGACTCCGCTAGCGGGGACTACAATGAGCAGTTCTTC. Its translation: CASSDSASGDYNEQFF.

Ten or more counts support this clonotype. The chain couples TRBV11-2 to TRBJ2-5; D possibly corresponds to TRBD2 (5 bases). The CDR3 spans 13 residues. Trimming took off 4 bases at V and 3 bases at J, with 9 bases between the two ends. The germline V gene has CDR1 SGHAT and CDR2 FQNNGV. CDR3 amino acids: CASSSGRKETQYF. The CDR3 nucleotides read TGTGCCAGCAGCTCTGGGAGAAAAGAGACCCAGTACTTC.

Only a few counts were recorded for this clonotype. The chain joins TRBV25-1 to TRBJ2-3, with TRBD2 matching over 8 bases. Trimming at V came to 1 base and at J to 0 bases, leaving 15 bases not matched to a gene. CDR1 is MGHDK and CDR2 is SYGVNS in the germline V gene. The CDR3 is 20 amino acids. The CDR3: CASSEWAPTSGAPSTDTQYF. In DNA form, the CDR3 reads TGTGCCAGCAGTGAATGGGCCCCCACTAGCGGAGCTCCTAGCACAGATACGCAGTATTTT.

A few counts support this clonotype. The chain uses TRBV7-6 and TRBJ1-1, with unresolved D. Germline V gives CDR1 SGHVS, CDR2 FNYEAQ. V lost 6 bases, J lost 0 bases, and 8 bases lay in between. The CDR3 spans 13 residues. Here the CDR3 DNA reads TGTGCCAGCAGTCCCAGGATGAACACTGAAGCTTTCTTT. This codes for CASSPRMNTEAFF.

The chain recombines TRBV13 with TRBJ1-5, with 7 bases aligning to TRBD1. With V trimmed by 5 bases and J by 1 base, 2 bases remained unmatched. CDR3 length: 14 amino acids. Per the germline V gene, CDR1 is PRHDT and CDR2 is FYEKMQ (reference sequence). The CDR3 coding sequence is TGTGCCAGCAGCCAACAGGGGAGCAATCAGCCCCAGCATTTT. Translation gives CASSQQGSNQPQHF.